This T cell receptor (beta chain) comes out of a study of monozygotic twins with inflammatory bowel disease. This CDR3 contains 14 residues. Germline CDR1 reads MNHNS; CDR2 reads SASEGT. TCRdb derives one entry per CDR3 protein from the 5' RACE reads, leaving out DNA. The sample has roughly 300,000 distinct CDR3 sequences; the top ten hold 5.6%. The receptor comes from a human donor with ulcerative colitis or Crohn's disease, or a healthy co-twin of an affected twin (not recorded which). The gene calls are TRBV6-1 and TRBJ2-1; TCRdb names TRBD2, which stays unverified in the absence of DNA. The sample taken for sequencing was blood. CDR3 protein: CASRAGLVVLEQFF.